The sequence of this T cell receptor beta chain was determined in a study of blood T cell repertoires in COVID-19. The repertoire was sequenced with immunoSEQ multiplex PCR; TCRdb's copy has only in-frame clones and lacks some. Among 150,000 to 200,000 clones listed, roughly 87% were seen once. The CDR3 loop spans 13 amino acids. Germline-derived CDR1 and CDR2 are SGHDN and FVKESK. The J segment lost 14 bases and the V segment lost 4 bases, leaving 8 bases of the junction unmatched. The sequenced sample consisted of peripheral blood. The chain is built from TRBV14 and TRBJ1-6, with 7 positions matching TRBD1. This receptor was obtained from a man between 18 and 29 years old who had recovered from COVID-19. CDR3 protein: CASSLQGTVALHF. The CDR3 coding sequence is TGTGCCAGCAGCCTACAGGGGACTGTGGCCCTCCACTTT.